A selection of T cell receptor beta chains follows, all from one sample in a study of T cell responses to AZD1222 COVID-19 vaccine. Sequencing was performed with immunoSEQ multiplex PCR; in TCRdb, only in-frame clones are kept and a portion is missing. This sample has about 110,000 clones, with about 90% found just once. This specimen consisted of peripheral blood, obtained on day 0 of AZD1222 vaccination. Receptors were obtained from an adult in good health. CDR3s include the opening cysteine and the closing phenylalanine or tryptophan. The order of the fields is D gene, V gene, J gene, clone size, CDR3 DNA, CDR3 protein. D genes are given only for firm matches. Size is omitted from some rows. Given values are once, few, many or a class for expanded clones.

TRBD2	TRBV28	TRBJ2-1	NA	TGTGCCAGCAGTGGGGGACTAGCGGGAGGGCCTAGGAAGTTCTTC	CASSGGLAGGPRKFF
NA	TRBV4-3	TRBJ2-3	NA	TGCGCCAGCAGCCAAGATGTGGGGGGGGGCCTTTCCCGCACAGATACGCAGTATTTT	CASSQDVGGGLSRTDTQYF
NA	TRBV28	TRBJ1-4	NA	TGTGCCAGCAGCCTAGGGCGGGGGGCCTTGGAAAAACTGTTTTTT	CASSLGRGALEKLFF
TRBD1	TRBV4-1	TRBJ2-7	NA	TGCGCCAGCAGCCAGGCAGGACAGGGGTACTACGAGCAGTACTTC	CASSQAGQGYYEQYF
TRBD1	TRBV7-2	TRBJ2-7	NA	TGTGCCAGCAGCTCTAGGGGACAGAGCCTTACCTACGAGCAGTACTTC	CASSSRGQSLTYEQYF
TRBD1	TRBV19	TRBJ1-4	NA	TGTGCCAGTCGGAGCCGGGACAGGTCGGAAAAACTGTTTTTT	CASRSRDRSEKLFF
NA	TRBV24-1	TRBJ1-5	NA	TGTGCCACCGTGGGCAGGCTCTCTCAGCCCCAGCATTTT	CATVGRLSQPQHF
NA	TRBV6-5	TRBJ1-1	NA	TGTGCCAGCAGTCGAGACGGCTTGAACACTGAAGCTTTCTTT	CASSRDGLNTEAFF
NA	TRBV19	TRBJ1-6	NA	TGTGCCAGTCGGCGAGGGGATTCTAATTCACCCCTCCACTTT	CASRRGDSNSPLHF
TRBD2	TRBV2	TRBJ2-1	NA	TGTGCCAGCAGGACTAGCGGCAATGAGCAGTTCTTC	CASRTSGNEQFF
NA	TRBV5-1	TRBJ1-1	once	TGCGCCAGCAGCTTGGACGGCGTGAACACTGAAGCTTTCTTT	CASSLDGVNTEAFF
NA	TRBV3-1/TRBV3-2	TRBJ2-4	NA	TGTGCCAGCAGCCAGGGGGGACTAGCCAAAAACATTCAGTACTTC	CASSQGGLAKNIQYF
NA	TRBV3-1/TRBV3-2	TRBJ1-1	NA	TGTGCCAGCAGCGTTATGACAAGCAACACTGAAGCTTTCTTT	CASSVMTSNTEAFF
TRBD2	TRBV18	TRBJ2-3	NA	TGTGCCAGCGGAACAGCGGGAGTTACAGATACGCAGTATTTT	CASGTAGVTDTQYF
NA	TRBV30	TRBJ1-2	NA	TGTGCCTGGGAACTGGGAGGGCCCCGCTACACCTTC	CAWELGGPRYTF
NA	TRBV5-6	TRBJ1-6	NA	TGTGCCAGCAGCCTCCTCGGGGGGAGCAATTCACCCCTCCACTTT	CASSLLGGSNSPLHF
TRBD1	TRBV6-5	TRBJ1-2	once	TGTGCCAGCAGTTTCCGACAGGGTTCAGGTGGCTACACCTTC	CASSFRQGSGGYTF
TRBD1	TRBV9	TRBJ1-1	NA	TGTGCCAGCAGCTTCGGACAGGGGGCTAATTATGAAGCTTTCTTT	CASSFGQGANYEAFF
TRBD2	TRBV7-2	TRBJ2-5	NA	TGTGCCAGCAGCCCCTCTAGCGGGGTCCAAGAGACCCAGTACTTC	CASSPSSGVQETQYF
NA	TRBV6-5	TRBJ2-7	NA	TGTGCCACCACCAGAGGGGTGATCCGCTACGAGCAGTACTTC	CATTRGVIRYEQYF
NA	TRBV5-1	TRBJ2-6	NA	TGCGCCAGCAGCTTGGAGGGGGGAGTGGCCGGGGCCAACGTCCTGACTTTC	CASSLEGGVAGANVLTF
NA	TRBV19	TRBJ2-3	NA	TGTGCCTCCCTCCAAGTTGTCGGGGATACGCAGTATTTT	CASLQVVGDTQYF
NA	TRBV19	TRBJ2-4	NA	TGTGCCAGTAGTCCCGTTGGGGAGCAATACAAAAACATTCAGTACTTC	CASSPVGEQYKNIQYF
NA	TRBV29-1	TRBJ1-1	NA	TGCAGCGTTGTGGCCCCACCGACTGAAGCTTTCTTT	CSVVAPPTEAFF
TRBD1	TRBV6-4	TRBJ1-2	NA	TGTGCCAGCAGTGATCGGACAGGGAGTGGCGGCTACACCTTC	CASSDRTGSGGYTF
TRBD1	TRBV28	TRBJ1-5	NA	TGTGCCAGCCGAGACAGGGGAATTAGGAGCAATCAGCCCCAGCATTTT	CASRDRGIRSNQPQHF
NA	TRBV29-1	TRBJ1-5	NA	TGCAGCGTGCGGGACAGCAATCAGCCCCAGCATTTT	CSVRDSNQPQHF
NA	TRBV5-6	TRBJ1-2	NA	TGTGCCAGCAGCTACGGACAGCCTCAACTCTATGGCTACACCTTC	CASSYGQPQLYGYTF
TRBD2	TRBV18	TRBJ2-7	NA	TGTGCCAGCTCACCGGGGACTAGGGCTGAGGGAGAGCAGTACTTC	CASSPGTRAEGEQYF
NA	TRBV7-2	TRBJ1-4	NA	TGTGCCAGCAGCGCGCGGTCCTCTAATGAAAAACTGTTTTTT	CASSARSSNEKLFF